This TCR beta chain is drawn from a study of sequential checkpoint blockade in melanoma. Some clones are missing from TCRdb's copy, which holds only in-frame ones; the method was immunoSEQ multiplex PCR. The table lists more than 9,000 clones, about three quarters of them singletons. The CDR3 has 16 amino acids. Germline V gives CDR1 MGHRA, CDR2 YSYEKL. Treatment indicated: randomized to nivolumab then ipilimumab (arm A) or the reverse (arm B). About this clone itself: The junction departs from germline at one end; a sequencing error may be responsible.

The input for sequencing was CD8+ T cells sorted from blood (inferred from file names), taken from a patient given nivolumab and ipilimumab in sequence. The chain joins TRBV4-1 to TRBJ1-1; D possibly corresponds to TRBD1 (6 bases). The clonotype comes from a human donor with melanoma. DNA of the CDR3: TGTGCCAGCAGCCACGATACACAGGGATTGAACACTGAAGCTTTCTTT. It specifies CASSHDTQGLNTEAFF.